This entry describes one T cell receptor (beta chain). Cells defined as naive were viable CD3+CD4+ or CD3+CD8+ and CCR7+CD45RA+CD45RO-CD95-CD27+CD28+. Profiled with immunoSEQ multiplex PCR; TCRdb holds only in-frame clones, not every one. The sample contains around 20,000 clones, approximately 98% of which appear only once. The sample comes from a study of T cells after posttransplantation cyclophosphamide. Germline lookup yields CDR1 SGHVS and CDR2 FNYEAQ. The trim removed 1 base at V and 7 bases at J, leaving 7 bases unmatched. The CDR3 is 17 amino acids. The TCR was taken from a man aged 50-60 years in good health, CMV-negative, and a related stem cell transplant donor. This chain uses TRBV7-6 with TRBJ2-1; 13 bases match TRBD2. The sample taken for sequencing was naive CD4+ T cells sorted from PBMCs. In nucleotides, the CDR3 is TGTGCCAGCAGCTTAGGGGTCTGGACTAGCGGGAGTAATGAGCAGTTCTTC. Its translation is CASSLGVWTSGSNEQFF.